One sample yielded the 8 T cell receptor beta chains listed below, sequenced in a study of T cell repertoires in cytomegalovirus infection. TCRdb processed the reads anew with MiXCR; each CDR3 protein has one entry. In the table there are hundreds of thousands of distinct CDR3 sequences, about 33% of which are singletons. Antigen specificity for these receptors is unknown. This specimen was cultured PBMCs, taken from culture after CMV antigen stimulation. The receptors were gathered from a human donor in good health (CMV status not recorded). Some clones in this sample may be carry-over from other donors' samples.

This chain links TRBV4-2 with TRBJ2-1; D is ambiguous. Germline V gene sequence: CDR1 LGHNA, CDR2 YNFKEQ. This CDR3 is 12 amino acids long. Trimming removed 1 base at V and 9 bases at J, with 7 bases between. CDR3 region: CASSQGPGEQFF. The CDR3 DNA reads TGTGCCAGCAGCCAAGGCCCAGGTGAGCAGTTCTTC.

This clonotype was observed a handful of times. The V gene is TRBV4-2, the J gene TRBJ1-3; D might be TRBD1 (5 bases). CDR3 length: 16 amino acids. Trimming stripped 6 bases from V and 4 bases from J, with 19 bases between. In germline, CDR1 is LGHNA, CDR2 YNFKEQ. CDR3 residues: CASSQGPGERGNTIYF. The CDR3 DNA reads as TGTGCCAGCAGTCAGGGCCCGGGGGAGCGCGGAAACACCATATATTTT.

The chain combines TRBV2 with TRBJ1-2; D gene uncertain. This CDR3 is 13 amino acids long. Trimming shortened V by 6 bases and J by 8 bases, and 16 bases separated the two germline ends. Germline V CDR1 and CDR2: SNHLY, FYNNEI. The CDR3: CASSAGSGHGYTF. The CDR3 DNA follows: TGTGCCAGCAGCGCCGGGAGCGGCCACGGCTACACCTTC.

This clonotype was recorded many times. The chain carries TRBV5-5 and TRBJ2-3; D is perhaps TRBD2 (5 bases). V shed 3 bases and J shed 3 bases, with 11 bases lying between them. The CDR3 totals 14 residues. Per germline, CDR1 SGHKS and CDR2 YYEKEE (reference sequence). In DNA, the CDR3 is TGTGCCAGCAGCTGGACTTTTGGGACAGATACGCAGTATTTT. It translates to CASSWTFGTDTQYF.

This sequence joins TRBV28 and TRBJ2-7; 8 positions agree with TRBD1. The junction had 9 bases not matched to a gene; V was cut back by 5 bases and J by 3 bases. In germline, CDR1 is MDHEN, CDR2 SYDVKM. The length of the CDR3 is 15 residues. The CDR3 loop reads CASSPGTGNFYEQYF. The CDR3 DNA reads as TGTGCCAGCAGTCCTGGGACAGGTAATTTCTACGAGCAGTACTTC. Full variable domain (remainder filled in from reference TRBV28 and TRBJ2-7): DVKVTQSSRYLVKRTGEKVFLECVQDMDHENMFWYRQDPGLGLRLIYFSYDVKMKEKGDIPEGYSVSREKKERFSLILESASTNQTSMYLCASSPGTGNFYEQYFGPGTRLTVT.

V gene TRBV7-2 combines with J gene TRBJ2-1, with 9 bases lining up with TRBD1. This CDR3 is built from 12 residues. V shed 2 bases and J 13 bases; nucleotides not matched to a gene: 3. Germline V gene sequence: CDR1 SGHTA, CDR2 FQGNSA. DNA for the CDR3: TGTGCCAGCAGCTTACCGGGACAGGGACAGTTCTTC. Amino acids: CASSLPGQGQFF.

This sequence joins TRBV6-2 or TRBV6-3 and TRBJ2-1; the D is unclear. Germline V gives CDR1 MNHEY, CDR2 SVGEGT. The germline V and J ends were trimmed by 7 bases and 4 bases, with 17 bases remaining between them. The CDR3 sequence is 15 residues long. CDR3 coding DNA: TGTGCCAGCACCCTAGTTACCGCCAGTTACAATGAGCAGTTCTTC. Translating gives CASTLVTASYNEQFF.

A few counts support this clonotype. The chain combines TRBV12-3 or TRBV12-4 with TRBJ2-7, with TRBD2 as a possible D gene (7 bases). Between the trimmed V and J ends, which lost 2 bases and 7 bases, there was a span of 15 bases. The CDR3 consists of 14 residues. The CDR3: CASSLWEGGKEQYF. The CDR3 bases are TGTGCCAGCAGTTTATGGGAGGGGGGAAAGGAGCAGTACTTC.